This passage covers 24 T cell receptor beta chains from one sample sequenced in a study of T cells in Graves' hyperthyroidism and ophthalmopathy. What was amplified from RNA transcripts were TCR beta CDR3 regions. The HTBI primer set served for first-round RT-PCR of the TCR CDR3. TCRdb passed the multiplex PCR reads through MiXCR, listing each CDR3 protein once. The profile shows 37,000 or so distinct CDR3 sequences, under 60% of them singletons. The sample comprised blood. These receptors were obtained from a middle-aged man with Graves' ophthalmopathy.

The V gene is TRBV2, the J gene TRBJ1-5; 11 bases fit TRBD1. Germline values: CDR1 SNHLY, CDR2 FYNNEI. CDR3 length equals 16 residues. Germline trimming cut 8 bases from V and 2 bases from J; bases unmatched to any gene: 8. The CDR3 nucleotides are TGTGCCAGCTCCGGGACAGGGGGAGGGCGCAATCAGCCCCAGCATTTT. Encoded protein: CASSGTGGGRNQPQHF.

At least ten counts were recorded for this clonotype. V usage is TRBV19 and J usage is TRBJ1-3, with D hard to call. The CDR3 extends over 15 amino acids. CDR1 and CDR2 (germline): LNHDA, SQIVND (reference sequence). Deletions cut 3 bases from V and 4 bases from J, with 13 bases between. The CDR3 region is CASSIPEGTGNTIYF. The CDR3 nucleotides read TGTGCCAGTAGTATTCCAGAGGGAACAGGAAACACCATATATTTT.

The rearrangement joins TRBV5-6 to TRBJ2-2; D uncertain. The CDR3 length is 15 residues. Trimming shortened V by 3 bases and J by 2 bases, and 11 bases separated the two germline ends. Germline CDR1 and CDR2: SGHDT and YYEEEE. CDR3 sequence: CASSYSSGNTGELFF. CDR3 sequence (DNA): TGTGCCAGCAGCTACAGCTCTGGAAACACCGGGGAGCTGTTTTTT. The full variable domain, rest sourced from reference TRBV5-6 and TRBJ2-2, is DAGVTQSPTHLIKTRGQQVTLRCSPKSGHDTVSWYQQALGQGPQFIFQYYEEEERQRGNFPDRFSGHQFPNYSSELNVNALLLGDSALYLCASSYSSGNTGELFFGEGSRLTVL.

This clonotype has at least ten counts. The genes are TRBV9 and TRBJ2-1; D is undetermined. The V and J ends lost 4 bases and 6 bases respectively, with 14 bases between them. Germline V gives CDR1 SGDLS, CDR2 YYNGEE. CDR3 length: 14 amino acids. CDR3 residues: CASSPFVSANEQFF. The CDR3 DNA follows: TGTGCCAGCAGCCCATTCGTCTCGGCCAATGAGCAGTTCTTC.

V is TRBV2 and J is TRBJ2-7; D remains unclear. Deletions cut 7 bases from V and 2 bases from J, with 9 bases between. Germline V gene sequence: CDR1 SNHLY, CDR2 FYNNEI. The CDR3 covers 12 residues. CDR3 sequence reads: CASNSETYEQYF. CDR3 in DNA: TGTGCCAGCAATTCGGAGACCTACGAGCAGTACTTC.

The chain combines TRBV15 with TRBJ1-2, with D unclear. Germline V gene lookup returns CDR1 LNHNV and CDR2 YYDKDF (reference sequence). V lost 0 bases and J 4 bases, leaving 3 bases between the germline ends. The CDR3 extends over 12 amino acids. The CDR3 here is CATSRDSYGYTF. CDR3 sequence (DNA): TGTGCCACCAGCAGAGACAGCTATGGCTACACCTTC. Full variable domain (rest looked up from reference TRBV15 and TRBJ1-2): DAMVIQNPRYQVTQFGKPVTLSCSQTLNHNVMYWYQQKSSQAPKLLFHYYDKDFNNEADTPDNFQSRRPNTSFCFLDIRSPGLGDTAMYLCATSRDSYGYTFGSGTRLTVV.

The rearrangement links TRBV7-3 to TRBJ2-1; 13 positions match TRBD2. In germline, CDR1 is SGHTA, CDR2 FQGTGA. The CDR3 consists of 14 residues. Trimming took 4 bases from V and 8 from J; bases not matched to a gene: 2. The CDR3 DNA reads as TGTGCCAGCAGCTCGACTAGCGGGGGGCATGAGCAGTTCTTC. Translation gives CASSSTSGGHEQFF.

J is TRBJ2-6 and V is TRBV3-1; weak D call: TRBD1 (6 bases). This CDR3 region has 16 residues. Per germline, CDR1 LGHDT and CDR2 YNNKEL (reference sequence). V was cut by 2 bases and J by 7 bases, with 15 bases left in between. The CDR3 here is CASSQRWTELANVLTF. CDR3 DNA sequence: TGTGCCAGCAGCCAACGCTGGACAGAACTAGCCAACGTCCTGACTTTC.

The chain links TRBV18 to TRBJ1-2; 10 bases agree with TRBD1. The V gene end was trimmed by 3 bases and the J gene end by 3 bases; junction bases not matched to a gene: 7. Germline V gives CDR1 KGHSH, CDR2 LQKENI. CDR3 length: 16 amino acids. In DNA, the CDR3 is TGTGCCAGCTCACCGACAGGGGGCTCTGGTGACTATGGCTACACCTTC. It codes for CASSPTGGSGDYGYTF.

The J gene is TRBJ1-4, the V gene TRBV10-2; D is undetermined. Trimming left V 2 bases short and J 4 bases short, with 8 bases between. The CDR3 contains 14 residues. From germline, CDR1 is WSHSY and CDR2 SAAADI. This CDR3 reads CASSEDNVNEKLFF. The CDR3 nucleotides read TGCGCCAGCAGTGAGGACAACGTTAATGAAAAACTGTTTTTT.

This clonotype was detected only a few times. This chain links TRBV18 with TRBJ1-4; 9 positions agree with TRBD1. The germline CDR1 and CDR2 sequences are KGHSH and LQKENI. V was clipped by 8 bases and J by 4 bases; unmatched bases: 5. This CDR3 region has 14 residues. CDR3: CASAVDRGNEKLFF. The CDR3 bases are TGTGCCAGCGCCGTGGACAGGGGTAATGAAAAACTGTTTTTT.

V is TRBV10-3 and J is TRBJ2-1, with 8 bases identical to TRBD1. The germline gives CDR1 ENHRY, CDR2 SYGVKD. V shed 5 bases and J 6 bases; nucleotides not matched to a gene: 6. There are 14 residues in the CDR3. The CDR3 DNA reads TGTGCCATCAGTCCCCCAGGGGGCCCCAATGAGCAGTTCTTC. This codes for CAISPPGGPNEQFF.

The sample holds many counts of this clonotype. The V gene is TRBV3-1, the J gene TRBJ1-1; D is undetermined. V was clipped by 1 base and J by 6 bases, with 15 bases between them. In germline, CDR1 is LGHDT, CDR2 YNNKEL (reference sequence). The CDR3 length is 15 residues. CDR3 DNA sequence: TGTGCCAGCAGCCAAGGCTATACCGGGCGGGCTGAAGCTTTCTTT. It specifies CASSQGYTGRAEAFF.

This clonotype was detected ten times or more. V is TRBV14 and J is TRBJ1-1; unclear D gene. The CDR3 loop spans 13 amino acids. V was clipped by 2 bases and J by 2 bases, with 6 bases between them. Germline CDR1 reads SGHDN; CDR2 reads FVKESK. CDR3 amino acids: CASSQTGNTEAFF. The CDR3 coding sequence is TGTGCCAGCAGCCAAACCGGAAACACTGAAGCTTTCTTT.

This clonotype was seen repeatedly, ten times or more. V is TRBV20-1 and J is TRBJ2-5; 8 nucleotides align to TRBD2. The trim removed 3 bases at V and 2 bases at J, leaving 8 bases unmatched. The CDR3 loop spans 15 amino acids. Germline V gene sequence: CDR1 DFQATT, CDR2 SNEGSKA (reference sequence). In DNA form, the CDR3 reads TGCAGTGCTAGGAGGGCTAGCGGGTTACAAGAGACCCAGTACTTC. Its protein is CSARRASGLQETQYF.

A remark on this clonotype: Germline is not matched at one junction end, which may reflect a read error. The chain uses TRBV10-3 and TRBJ1-1; perhaps TRBD1 as D (6 bases). Per germline, CDR1 ENHRY and CDR2 SYGVKD. CDR3 length: 15 amino acids. The CDR3 loop is CAVRRTSTGRPEAFF. The CDR3 DNA sequence: TGTGCCGTCAGGAGGACCTCTACAGGGCGCCCTGAGGCTTTCTTT.

In DNA, the CDR3 is TGTGCCAGCAGCCGAGGGTCTAGCGGGAGGGGGTCCAATGAGCAGTTCTTC. This codes for CASSRGSSGRGSNEQFF. This chain joins TRBV7-3 and TRBJ2-1, with 12 bases lining up with TRBD2. The CDR3 extends over 17 amino acids. After removal of 5 bases from V and 6 bases from J, the junction contained 11 bases not matched to a gene. CDR1 is SGHTA, CDR2 FQGTGA, per germline.

This chain joins TRBV5-6 and TRBJ2-7; the D gene could be TRBD1 or TRBD2 (7 bases each). Looked up from germline, CDR1 is SGHDT and CDR2 is YYEEEE. The CDR3 has 15 amino acids. The V gene lost 3 bases and the J gene lost 0 bases, with 13 bases spanning the gap. DNA for the CDR3: TGTGCCAGCAGCTCAGGGGGGGACAACTCCTACGAGCAGTACTTC. This sequence encodes CASSSGGDNSYEQYF.

In this sample, this clonotype turned up many times. The genes are TRBV19 and TRBJ2-1, with TRBD2 identical over 8 bases. In germline, CDR1 is LNHDA, CDR2 SQIVND (reference sequence). V lost 3 bases and J lost 7; bases outside the gene matches: 14. There are 17 residues in the CDR3. CDR3 nucleotide sequence: TGTGCCAGTAGTATGAGAAGGGCTAGCGGGTATTATAATGAGCAGTTCTTC. Residues: CASSMRRASGYYNEQFF.

This clonotype was counted many times. The J gene is TRBJ2-5, the V gene TRBV20-1; D not resolved. Germline V gene lookup returns CDR1 DFQATT and CDR2 SNEGSKA (reference sequence). V was pared by 1 base and J by 7 bases, with 10 bases between. The CDR3 covers 12 residues. The CDR3 sequence: CSARGSGRTQYF. In nucleotides, the CDR3 is TGCAGTGCTAGAGGATCCGGTCGGACCCAGTACTTC.

This clonotype is hyperexpanded by share. The chain employs TRBV19 and TRBJ1-2; 7 bases match TRBD1. This CDR3 region has 14 residues. J gave up 5 bases and V 5 bases, and 8 bases lay outside the gene matches. The germline V gene has CDR1 LNHDA and CDR2 SQIVND (reference sequence). The CDR3 here is CASSSSGTAYGYTF. CDR3 DNA sequence: TGTGCCAGTAGTTCGTCCGGGACAGCGTATGGCTACACCTTC.

V usage is TRBV5-1 and J usage is TRBJ1-2, with a possible D match to TRBD1 (6 bases). Trimming took off 5 bases at V and 5 bases at J, with 10 bases between the two ends. This CDR3 comprises 12 residues. CDR1 SGHRS and CDR2 YFSETQ come from the germline V gene. The CDR3 reads CASSTGQYGYTF. DNA for the CDR3: TGCGCCAGCAGTACCGGACAGTATGGCTACACCTTC.

This chain uses TRBV5-1 with TRBJ2-1; 8 bases align to TRBD1. Germline assignment: CDR1 SGHRS and CDR2 YFSETQ. The V gene end was trimmed by 5 bases and the J gene end by 5 bases; junction bases not matched to a gene: 6. The CDR3 sequence is 14 residues long. The CDR3 loop is CASRRQGWDNEQFF. As DNA, the CDR3 is TGCGCCAGCAGAAGACAGGGGTGGGACAATGAGCAGTTCTTC.

The DNA of the CDR3 is TGCAGTGCTAGAGGGGGAGGCGTCCCCCCACAGTATTTT. This encodes CSARGGGVPPQYF. The chain has TRBV20-1 and TRBJ2-3; tentatively, D is TRBD2 (6 bases). Trimming removed 1 base at V and 12 bases at J, with 17 bases between. Germline-derived CDR1 and CDR2 are DFQATT and SNEGSKA (reference sequence). The CDR3 is 13 amino acids.